This entry describes one TCR beta chain. Its antigen is not known. Time point specified: patch test 2, 6 weeks after DPC sensitization. Treatment indicated: therapeutic diphenylcyclopropenone sensitization with weekly scalp DPC. From the RACE reads, TCRdb called clonotypes with MiXCR, one entry per CDR3 protein. This sample has 80,000 to 100,000 distinct CDR3 sequences, with 8% to 13% found just once. This entry comes from a study of human T cells and chemical hapten exposure. The study's findings and limits: Donors, who had alopecia, may show an immune response that differs from healthy people's.

This receptor was taken from a woman between 50 and 59 years old with alopecia areata. Some clones in this sample may be carry-over from other donors' samples. Sequenced material: whole blood, taken in connection with sensitization to the hapten diphenylcyclopropenone (DPC).

The CDR3 DNA follows: TGCGCCAGCAGCCAAGTTTTATTGTTCACCGGGGAGCTGTTTTTT. Its translation is CASSQVLLFTGELFF. This chain connects TRBV4-1 to TRBJ2-2; D not certain. V lost 1 base, J lost 4 bases, and 10 bases lay in between. CDR1 is MGHRA and CDR2 is YSYEKL in the germline V gene. The CDR3 length is 15 residues.